The rows below give T cell receptor beta chains drawn from one sample of a study of CD8+ T cells in alopecia areata. Assay used: immunoSEQ multiplex PCR; TCRdb lists only in-frame clones, some missing. The sample has some 180,000 clones; roughly half are singletons. Sequencing used CD8+ T cells sorted from blood, obtained around week 53, from a patient treated with tofacitinib. These receptors were collected from a human donor with alopecia areata. CDR3s include the opening cysteine and the closing phenylalanine or tryptophan. Fields, in order: D gene, J gene, clone size, V gene, CDR3 DNA, CDR3 protein. D genes are given only for firm matches. Size values are once, few and many counts, or a class for expanded clones, and some rows have none.

>NA|TRBJ2-7|NA|TRBV4-1
TGCGCCAGCAGCCAAGAAAAGGCCCGCTACGAGCAGTACTTC
CASSQEKARYEQYF
>NA|TRBJ1-2|NA|TRBV5-1
TGCGCCAGCAGCCCTCGGGGGACGGATAGCGACACCTTC
CASSPRGTDSDTF
>TRBD2|TRBJ2-7|NA|TRBV7-2
TGTGCCAGCAGCCATAGCGGGGGTTACGAGCAGTACTTC
CASSHSGGYEQYF
>NA|TRBJ1-2|NA|TRBV7-2
TGTGCCAGCAGCTTACAAACGGGACTCAACTATGGCTACACCTTC
CASSLQTGLNYGYTF
>NA|TRBJ2-5|few|TRBV6-5
TGTGCCAGCAGTTACCACAGGGAGGGGGAGACCCAGTACTTC
CASSYHREGETQYF
>TRBD1|TRBJ2-2|few|TRBV5-1
TGCGCCAGCAGCTTTCAGTCAGGGGGCGCCCAGAACACCGGGGAGCTGTTTTTT
CASSFQSGGAQNTGELFF
>NA|TRBJ2-3|NA|TRBV4-3
TGCGCCAGCAGCCAAACCCAAGGGGGAGAAGAAGATACGCAGTATTTT
CASSQTQGGEEDTQYF
>NA|TRBJ2-7|NA|TRBV11-2
TGTGCCAGCAGCTGGGTCGGTGGCTACGAGCAGTACTTC
CASSWVGGYEQYF
>NA|TRBJ1-1|NA|TRBV27
TGTGCCAGCAGTTTGCAAGGTAATGAAGCTTTCTTT
CASSLQGNEAFF
>NA|TRBJ1-2|NA|TRBV9
TGTGCCAGCAGCCCCCTAGAGCTCGCATCCTATGGCTACACCTTC
CASSPLELASYGYTF
>TRBD1|TRBJ1-2|few|TRBV4-3
TGCGCCAGCAGCCAAGCGGAGGGGGCTTCGGTCTATGGCTACACCTTC
CASSQAEGASVYGYTF
>NA|TRBJ1-1|NA|TRBV11-2
TGTGCCAGCAGCTTAGGGACGGGAGCTTTCTTT
CASSLGTGAFF
>NA|TRBJ2-3|few|TRBV18
TGTGCCAGCTCACCTTTGTCAGCAGATACGCAGTATTTT
CASSPLSADTQYF
>TRBD1|TRBJ1-2|NA|TRBV9
TGTGCCAGCAGCCCCCAACTCGGGACAGGGTACGGCTACACCTTC
CASSPQLGTGYGYTF
>NA|TRBJ2-1|few|TRBV30
TGTGCCTGGAGTGTAACGCGGATTGAGCAGTTCTTC
CAWSVTRIEQFF
>NA|TRBJ2-3|NA|TRBV18
TGTGCCAGCTCACATGGTGGGAACACTTTCACAGATACGCAGTATTTT
CASSHGGNTFTDTQYF
>NA|TRBJ2-7|few|TRBV5-4
TGTGCCAGCAGCTTGATGTCGATCGAGCAGTACTTC
CASSLMSIEQYF
>TRBD2|TRBJ2-2|NA|TRBV9
TGTGCCAGCAGCTCTGGGAGGAGTAGCGGGGGGCTATACACCGGGGAGCTGTTTTTT
CASSSGRSSGGLYTGELFF
>TRBD1|TRBJ2-7|NA|TRBV30
TGTGCCTGGAGTGTTGGGACAGGGGTGTACTTC
CAWSVGTGVYF
>TRBD1|TRBJ1-5|few|TRBV11-2
TGTGCCAGCAGCATGGGGACAGGGTTTGATCAGCCCCAGCATTTT
CASSMGTGFDQPQHF
>TRBD1|TRBJ2-5|few|TRBV13
TGTGCCAGCAGCTGGACAGGGGTGCAAGAGACCCAGTACTTC
CASSWTGVQETQYF
>NA|TRBJ2-1|NA|TRBV13
TGTGCCAGCAGCCCCTCCGGGACTGGGTACAATGAGCAGTTCTTC
CASSPSGTGYNEQFF
>NA|TRBJ1-6|NA|TRBV27
TGTGCCAGCAGTTCCCCTTCGGCTAATTCACCCCTCCACTTT
CASSSPSANSPLHF
>NA|TRBJ2-2|few|TRBV7-9
TGTGCCAGCAGCTTAGGAAGGGCACCCTCCCGCGCGAACACCGGGGAGCTGTTTTTT
CASSLGRAPSRANTGELFF
>NA|TRBJ2-5|NA|TRBV7-9
TGTGCCAGCAGCTTCCCCGGGAAGACGGAGTACCAAGAGACCCAGTACTTC
CASSFPGKTEYQETQYF
>NA|TRBJ1-1|once|TRBV4-1
TGCGCCAGCAGCCAAGATGGGCAGGGGAACACTGAAGCTTTCTTT
CASSQDGQGNTEAFF
>TRBD2|TRBJ2-3|NA|TRBV7-9
TGTGCCAGCAGCCCCAAAACTAGCGGGGGAAGCACAGATACGCAGTATTTT
CASSPKTSGGSTDTQYF
>NA|TRBJ2-7|NA|TRBV7-6
TGTGCCAGCAGCTTAACTCAGGGCTCCATGTACGAGCAGTACTTC
CASSLTQGSMYEQYF
>NA|TRBJ2-3|few|TRBV27
TGTGCCACTCTAAGTTCAGATACGCAGTATTTT
CATLSSDTQYF
>TRBD1|TRBJ1-1|NA|TRBV7-9
TGTGCCAGCAGCTTAATGGGACAGGGGGCCACTGAAGCTTTCTTT
CASSLMGQGATEAFF
>TRBD1|TRBJ2-1|NA|TRBV30
TGTGCCTGGAGCGTGGACAGGGGCGGATACAATGAGCAGTTCTTC
CAWSVDRGGYNEQFF
>TRBD1|TRBJ1-5|NA|TRBV9
TGTGCCAGCAGCGTAGAAGGAGGGGGCATTCAGCCCCAGCATTTT
CASSVEGGGIQPQHF
>TRBD2|TRBJ2-7|few|TRBV5-1
TGCGCCAGCAGGAGGCAGGGAGGGGACGAGCAGTACTTC
CASRRQGGDEQYF
>NA|TRBJ2-7|NA|TRBV5-1
TGCGCCAGCAGCTTGGGGACAGCTAACTACGAGCAGTACTTC
CASSLGTANYEQYF
>TRBD1|TRBJ2-2|NA|TRBV5-1
TGCGCCAGCAGCAATTTCTTGCAGGGGGCGCCGGCCGGGGAGCTGTTTTTT
CASSNFLQGAPAGELFF
>NA|TRBJ1-1|NA|TRBV14
TGTGCCAGCAGCCCGTATGGCAGTCTCGAAGCTTTCTTT
CASSPYGSLEAFF
>TRBD1|TRBJ1-5|NA|TRBV4-1
TGCGCCAGCAGCCCGGGACAGGCGATCAATCAGCCCCAGCATTTT
CASSPGQAINQPQHF
>TRBD1|TRBJ2-1|few|TRBV25-1
TGTGCCAGCAGTCGACAGGGAAGCTACAATGAGCAGTTCTTC
CASSRQGSYNEQFF
>NA|TRBJ2-2|NA|TRBV7-9
TGTGCCAGCAGCTTAAATGGAAACACCGGGGAGCTGTTTTTT
CASSLNGNTGELFF
>NA|TRBJ2-7|NA|TRBV5-6
TGTGCCAGCAGCCGAGGAGGAGGCTACGAGCAGTACTTC
CASSRGGGYEQYF
>NA|TRBJ2-2|NA|TRBV13
TGTGCCAGCAGCTTAGATTGGGGGAACACCGGGGAGCTGTTTTTT
CASSLDWGNTGELFF
>TRBD1|TRBJ2-5|few|TRBV5-4
TGTGCCAGCAGCCGACAGGGCAAGTACCAAGAGACCCAGTACTTC
CASSRQGKYQETQYF
>TRBD1|TRBJ2-7|NA|TRBV27
TGTGCCAGCAGCCCGGGACAGGGCTCGAACGAGCAGTACTTC
CASSPGQGSNEQYF
>NA|TRBJ1-1|NA|TRBV29-1
TGCAGCGTTGACGCTAAACACCTCGCATACACTGAAGCTTTCTTT
CSVDAKHLAYTEAFF
>TRBD1|TRBJ1-2|NA|TRBV7-2
TGTGCCAGCAGCTTAGCCCACCAAGGGACAGGGGGTAACTATGGCTACACCTTC
CASSLAHQGTGGNYGYTF
>NA|TRBJ1-2|NA|TRBV6-5
TGTGCCAGCAGTTACTCTGGGTTTGGCTATGGCTACACCTTC
CASSYSGFGYGYTF
>NA|TRBJ2-3|NA|TRBV7-9
TGTGCCAGCAGCTTATCGCCCGTGGGCACAGATACGCAGTATTTT
CASSLSPVGTDTQYF
>NA|TRBJ1-1|few|TRBV30
TGTGCCTGGATGCGGAACACTGAAGCTTTCTTT
CAWMRNTEAFF
>NA|TRBJ1-6|NA|TRBV4-1
TGCGCCAGCAGCCGCATGGGCGGGGGAGACTCACCCCTCCACTTT
CASSRMGGGDSPLHF
>TRBD1|TRBJ1-1|NA|TRBV6-6
TGTGCCAGCACACAGGGGGCTGACACTGAAGCTTTCTTT
CASTQGADTEAFF
>NA|TRBJ2-2|NA|TRBV30
TGTGCCTGGAGTGAGGGGGATTACACCGGGGAGCTGTTTTTT
CAWSEGDYTGELFF